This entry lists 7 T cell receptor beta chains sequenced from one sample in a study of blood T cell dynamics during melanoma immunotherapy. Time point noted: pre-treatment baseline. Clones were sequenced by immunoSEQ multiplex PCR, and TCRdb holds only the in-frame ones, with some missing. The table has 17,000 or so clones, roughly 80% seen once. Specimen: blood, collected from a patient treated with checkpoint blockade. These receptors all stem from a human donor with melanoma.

The CDR3 bases are TGTGCCAGCAGCACAGGGCTTGGTGAGACCCAGTACTTC. Its protein is CASSTGLGETQYF. The chain recombines TRBV6-1 with TRBJ2-5; D perhaps matches TRBD1 (6 bases). Trimming removed 6 bases from V and 5 bases from J, with 13 bases in between. This CDR3 spans 13 amino acids. Germline loops: CDR1 MNHNS, CDR2 SASEGT.

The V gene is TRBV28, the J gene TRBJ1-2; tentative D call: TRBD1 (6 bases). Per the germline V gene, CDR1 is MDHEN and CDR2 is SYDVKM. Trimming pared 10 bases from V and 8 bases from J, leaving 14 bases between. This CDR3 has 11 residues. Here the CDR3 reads CATNTGWGYTF. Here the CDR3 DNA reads TGTGCCACAAATACAGGGTGGGGCTACACCTTC.

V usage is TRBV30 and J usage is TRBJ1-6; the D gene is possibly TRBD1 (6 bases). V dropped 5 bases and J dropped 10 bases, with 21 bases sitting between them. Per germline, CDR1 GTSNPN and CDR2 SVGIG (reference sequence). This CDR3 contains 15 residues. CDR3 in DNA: TGTGCCTGGGCCGGGACATCTGGAAAAAACTCACCCCTCCACTTT. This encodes CAWAGTSGKNSPLHF.

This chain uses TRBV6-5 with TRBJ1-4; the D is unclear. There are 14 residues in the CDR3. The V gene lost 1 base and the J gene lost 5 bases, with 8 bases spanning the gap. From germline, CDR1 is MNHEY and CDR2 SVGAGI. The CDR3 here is CASSYLSANEKLFF. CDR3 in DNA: TGTGCCAGCAGTTACTTGTCAGCAAATGAAAAACTGTTTTTT.

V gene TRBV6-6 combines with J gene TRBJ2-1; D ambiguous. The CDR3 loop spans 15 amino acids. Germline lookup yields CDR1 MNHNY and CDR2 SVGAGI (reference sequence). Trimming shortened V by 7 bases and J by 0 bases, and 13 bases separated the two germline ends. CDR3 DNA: TGTGCCAGCAAGGTGTGGACGAGCTCCTACAATGAGCAGTTCTTC. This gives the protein CASKVWTSSYNEQFF.

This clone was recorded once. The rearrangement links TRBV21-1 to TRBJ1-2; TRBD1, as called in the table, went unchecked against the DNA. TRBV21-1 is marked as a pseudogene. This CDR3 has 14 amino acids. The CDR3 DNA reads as TGTGCCAGCAGCCGACGCCGGCAGGCTGATGGCTACACCTTC. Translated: CASSRRRQADGYTF.

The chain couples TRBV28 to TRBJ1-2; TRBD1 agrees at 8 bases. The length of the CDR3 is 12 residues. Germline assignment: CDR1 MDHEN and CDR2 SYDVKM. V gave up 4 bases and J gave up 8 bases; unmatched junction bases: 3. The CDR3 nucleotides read TGTGCCAGCAGTTCAAGGGACAGGGGCTACACCTTC. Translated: CASSSRDRGYTF.